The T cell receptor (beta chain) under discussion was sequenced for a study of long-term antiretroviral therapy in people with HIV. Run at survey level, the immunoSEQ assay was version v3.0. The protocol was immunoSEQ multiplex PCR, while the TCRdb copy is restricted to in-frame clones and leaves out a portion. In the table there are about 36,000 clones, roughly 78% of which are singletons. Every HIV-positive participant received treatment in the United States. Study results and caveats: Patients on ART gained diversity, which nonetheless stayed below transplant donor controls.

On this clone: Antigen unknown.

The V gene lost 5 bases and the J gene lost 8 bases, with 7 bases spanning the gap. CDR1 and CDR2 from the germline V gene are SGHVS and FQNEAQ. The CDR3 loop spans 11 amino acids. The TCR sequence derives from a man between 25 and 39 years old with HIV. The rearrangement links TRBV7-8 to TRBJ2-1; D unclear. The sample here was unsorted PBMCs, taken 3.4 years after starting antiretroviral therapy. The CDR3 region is CASSQADEQFF. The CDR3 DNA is TGTGCCAGCAGCCAGGCAGATGAGCAGTTCTTC.